The 13 T cell receptor beta chains given below trace back to one sample, sequenced in a study of T cells in Graves' hyperthyroidism and ophthalmopathy. Using RNA transcripts as the source, TCR beta CDR3 regions were amplified. Researchers ran a first-round RT-PCR on the TCR CDR3 using the HTBI primer set. TCRdb reanalysed the multiplex PCR reads using MiXCR and keeps one entry per CDR3 protein. This sample has hundreds of thousands of distinct CDR3 sequences, with 19% found just once. Sequencing input: blood. These receptors originate from a woman between 18 and 30 years old with Graves' hyperthyroidism.

This clonotype appeared many times. J is TRBJ2-2 and V is TRBV2; D not resolved. This CDR3 has 15 amino acids. The V end was cut by 10 bases, the J end by 2 bases, with 17 bases between. Germline lookup yields CDR1 SNHLY and CDR2 FYNNEI. CDR3 coding DNA: TGTGCCACCTCTGGGTGGGGTATTAACACCGGGGAGCTGTTTTTT. This translates into CATSGWGINTGELFF.

This clonotype came up many times. The genes are TRBV2 and TRBJ2-7; 10 positions agree with TRBD1. The V gene end was trimmed by 6 bases and the J gene end by 1 base; junction bases not matched to a gene: 6. There are 15 residues in the CDR3. Germline values: CDR1 SNHLY, CDR2 FYNNEI. The CDR3 coding sequence is TGTGCCAGCAGCACCGGGACAGGGGAATCCTACGAGCAGTACTTC. Amino acids: CASSTGTGESYEQYF.

This clonotype was seen at least ten times. The chain uses TRBV20-1 and TRBJ2-5, with 8 bases that match TRBD2. With 0 bases clipped from V and 4 bases from J, the junction kept 10 bases outside the gene matches. Germline assignment: CDR1 DFQATT and CDR2 SNEGSKA (reference sequence). CDR3 length: 16 amino acids. CDR3 loop: CSARDYKAGERETQYF. The CDR3 coding sequence is TGCAGTGCTAGAGATTACAAAGCGGGGGAGCGAGAGACCCAGTACTTC.

This clonotype was recorded at least ten times. The rearrangement uses TRBV7-2 and TRBJ1-1; no firm D call. V lost 0 bases and J lost 1, with 6 bases in between. This CDR3 has 14 residues. Per germline, CDR1 SGHTA and CDR2 FQGNSA. The CDR3 is CASSLALPNTEAFF. The CDR3 DNA reads TGTGCCAGCAGCTTAGCGCTTCCGAACACTGAAGCTTTCTTT.

This clonotype was detected only a few times. J is TRBJ1-2 and V is TRBV11-2; 8 bases match TRBD1. Per the germline V gene, CDR1 is SGHAT and CDR2 is FQNNGV. CDR3 length equals 15 residues. J gave up 3 bases and V 4 bases, and 7 bases lay outside the gene matches. DNA of the CDR3: TGTGCCAGCAGCTCACACAGGGGGGGTTACTATGGCTACACCTTC. It is translated as CASSSHRGGYYGYTF.

The gene calls are TRBV12-3 or TRBV12-4 and TRBJ2-7, with 7 bases that match TRBD2. The V and J ends lost 1 base and 0 bases, in that order; junction bases with no gene match: 9. The CDR3 extends over 17 amino acids. CDR3 in amino acids: CASSLGEGTPYSYEQYF. The CDR3 DNA follows: TGTGCCAGCAGTTTAGGGGAGGGGACCCCATACTCCTACGAGCAGTACTTC.

This clonotype came up many times. The chain is built from TRBV14 and TRBJ2-5; either TRBD1 or TRBD2 may supply D (5 bases each). Trimming took 3 bases from V and 4 from J, leaving 27 bases between them. Per the germline V gene, CDR1 is SGHDN and CDR2 is FVKESK. The CDR3 sequence is 19 residues long. The CDR3 region has the DNA TGTGCCAGCAGCCAGATAAGGGACGGCCGATCTATTCAACGAGAGACCCAGTACTTC. Amino acids: CASSQIRDGRSIQRETQYF.

This clonotype was recorded many times. The chain employs TRBV12-3 or TRBV12-4 and TRBJ1-2; D unclear. V was clipped by 3 bases and J by 7 bases, with 9 bases between them. The CDR3 runs to 12 residues. In DNA, the CDR3 is TGTGCCAGCAGTTTTGGCGTATCTGGCTACACCTTC. It codes for CASSFGVSGYTF.

This clonotype was recorded many times. One end of the junction does not line up with germline, which may come from a read error. This CDR3 reads CASSQAGNTIYF. CDR3 nucleotides: TGTGCCAGCAGCCAAGCTGGAAACACCATATATTTT. The chain has TRBV4-1 and TRBJ1-3; D gene ambiguous. CDR1 MGHRA and CDR2 YSYEKL come from the germline V gene. This CDR3 has 12 residues.

V gene TRBV12-3 or TRBV12-4 combines with J gene TRBJ1-1; D call uncertain. With 2 bases removed from V and 4 bases from J, the gap between germline ends came to 8 bases. This CDR3 has 13 amino acids. CDR3 coding DNA: TGTGCCAGCAGTTTAAGCCCGATCACTGAAGCTTTCTTT. Its translation is CASSLSPITEAFF.

This clonotype occurred many times. The J gene is TRBJ2-7, the V gene TRBV15, with D tentatively TRBD1 or TRBD2 (5 bases each). The CDR3 is 19 residues long. Looked up from germline, CDR1 is LNHNV and CDR2 is YYDKDF (reference sequence). The ends were cut back, 0 bases at V and 5 bases at J, with 26 bases in the middle. CDR3 in DNA: TGTGCCACCAGCAGAGATGCGTCACGCGCTCGCCCCCGGGACGACGAGCAGTACTTC. Translated, it gives CATSRDASRARPRDDEQYF.

There are many counts of this clonotype. The rearrangement uses TRBV5-1 and TRBJ1-1; D not certain. The V and J ends lost 4 bases and 3 bases respectively, with 7 bases between them. Germline values: CDR1 SGHRS, CDR2 YFSETQ. The CDR3 consists of 12 residues. The CDR3 here is CASSTDYTEAFF. CDR3 nucleotide sequence: TGCGCCAGCAGCACGGATTACACTGAAGCTTTCTTT.

There are many counts of this clonotype. The rearrangement uses TRBV20-1 and TRBJ2-7; TRBD2 agrees at 10 bases. V dropped 6 bases and J dropped 0; count of bases not matched to a gene: 5. Germline CDR1 is DFQATT and CDR2 is SNEGSKA (reference sequence). The CDR3 is made up of 14 amino acids. CDR3 amino acids: CSAKLAGNSYEQYF. The CDR3 nucleotides read TGCAGTGCGAAACTAGCGGGGAACTCCTACGAGCAGTACTTC.